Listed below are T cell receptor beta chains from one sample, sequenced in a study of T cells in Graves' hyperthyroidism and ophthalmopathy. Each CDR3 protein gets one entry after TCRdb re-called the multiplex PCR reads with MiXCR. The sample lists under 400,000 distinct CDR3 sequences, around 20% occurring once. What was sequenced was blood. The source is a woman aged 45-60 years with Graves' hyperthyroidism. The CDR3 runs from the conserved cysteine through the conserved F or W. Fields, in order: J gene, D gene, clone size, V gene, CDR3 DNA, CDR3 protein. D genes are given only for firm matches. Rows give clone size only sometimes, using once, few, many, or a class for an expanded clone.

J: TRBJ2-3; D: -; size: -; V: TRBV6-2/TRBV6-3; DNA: TGTGCCAGCAGTGTACTCGGGCGCACAGATACGCAGTATTTT; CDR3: CASSVLGRTDTQYF
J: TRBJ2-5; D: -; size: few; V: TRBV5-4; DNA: TGTGCCAGCAGCCGGGAAGAAGGACTGCAAGAGACCCAGTACTTC; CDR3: CASSREEGLQETQYF
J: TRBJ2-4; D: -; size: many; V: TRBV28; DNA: TGTGCCAGCAGTATCCGGGTACAGGCAGGGCTAGCCAAAAACATTCAGTACTTC; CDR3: CASSIRVQAGLAKNIQYF
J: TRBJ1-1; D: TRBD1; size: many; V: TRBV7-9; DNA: TGTGCCAGCAGCACGACAGGGAGGAACACTGAAGCTTTCTTT; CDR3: CASSTTGRNTEAFF
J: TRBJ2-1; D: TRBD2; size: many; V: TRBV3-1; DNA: TGTGCCAGCAGCCTGCTCACTAGCGGGGGGTACAATGAGCAGTTCTTC; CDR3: CASSLLTSGGYNEQFF
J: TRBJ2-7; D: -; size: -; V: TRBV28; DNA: TGTGCCAGCAGTTTTCAGGATGAGCAGTACTTC; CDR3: CASSFQDEQYF
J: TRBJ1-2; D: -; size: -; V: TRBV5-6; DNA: TGTGCCAGCAGCCTCGAACTACGGGTGGATTATGGCTACACCTTC; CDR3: CASSLELRVDYGYTF
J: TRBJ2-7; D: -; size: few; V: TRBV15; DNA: TGTGCCACCAGCAGAGCTGACGAAGGGTCCTACGAGCAGTACTTC; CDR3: CATSRADEGSYEQYF
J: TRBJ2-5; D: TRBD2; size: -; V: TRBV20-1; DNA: TGCAGTGTTAGCGGGGGCAAGACCCAGTACTTC; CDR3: CSVSGGKTQYF
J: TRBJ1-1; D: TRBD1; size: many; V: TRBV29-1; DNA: TGCAGCGTTGGATCCCAGGGGGCATTCTGGACTGAAGCTTTCTTT; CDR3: CSVGSQGAFWTEAFF
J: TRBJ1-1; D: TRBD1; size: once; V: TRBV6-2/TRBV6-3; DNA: TGTGCCAGCAGTCAGGCCGGGACAGGGTATCCGAACACTGAAGCTTTCTTT; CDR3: CASSQAGTGYPNTEAFF
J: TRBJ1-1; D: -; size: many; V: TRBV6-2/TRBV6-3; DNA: TGTGCCAGCAGTTTCGTCCCGAACACTGAAGCTTTCTTT; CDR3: CASSFVPNTEAFF
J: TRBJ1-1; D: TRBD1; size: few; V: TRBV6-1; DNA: TGTGCCAACAGAGAGACAGGGGTAAGGAACACTGAAGCTTTCTTT; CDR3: CANRETGVRNTEAFF
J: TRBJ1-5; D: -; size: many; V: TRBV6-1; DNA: TGTGCCAGTCGGAAGGGCCCCCAGAACAATCAGCCCCAGCATTTT; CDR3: CASRKGPQNNQPQHF
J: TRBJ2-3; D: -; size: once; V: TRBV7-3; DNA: TGTGCCAGCAGCTTAACTGCCACAGATACGCAGTATTTT; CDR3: CASSLTATDTQYF
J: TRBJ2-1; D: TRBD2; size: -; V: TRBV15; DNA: TGTGCCACCAGCAGGACTAGCGGCATCTACAATGAGCAGTTCTTC; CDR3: CATSRTSGIYNEQFF
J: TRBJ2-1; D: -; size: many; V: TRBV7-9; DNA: TGTGCCAGCAGCTTAGCAAGCTGGGCTAGCTCCTACAATGAGCAGTTCTTC; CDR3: CASSLASWASSYNEQFF
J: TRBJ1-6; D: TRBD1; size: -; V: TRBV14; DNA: TGTGCCAGCAGCGTGACAGGGCGCAATTCACCCCTCCACTTT; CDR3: CASSVTGRNSPLHF
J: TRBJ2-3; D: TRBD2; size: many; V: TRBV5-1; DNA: TGCGCCAGCAGCGTCGGACTAGCGGGAGGTAGAGATACGCAGTATTTT; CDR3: CASSVGLAGGRDTQYF
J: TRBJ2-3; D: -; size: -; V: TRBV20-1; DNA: TGCAGCTTCAACGTGGTCGGCACAGATACGCAGTATTTT; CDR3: CSFNVVGTDTQYF
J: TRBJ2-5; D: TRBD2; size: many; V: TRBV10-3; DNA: TGTGCCATCAGTGCCGGGACTGTCTTGGGAGGGGAGACCCAGTACTTC; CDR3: CAISAGTVLGGETQYF
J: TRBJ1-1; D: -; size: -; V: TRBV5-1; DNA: TGCGCCAGCAGCTTGGGGCAGGTTACTGAAGCTTTCTTT; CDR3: CASSLGQVTEAFF
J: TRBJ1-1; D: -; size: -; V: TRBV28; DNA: TGTGCCAGCAGTTTATGGGAAAGGGGCACTGAAGCTTTCTTT; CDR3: CASSLWERGTEAFF
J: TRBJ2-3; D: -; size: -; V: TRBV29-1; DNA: TGCAGCGTTGACTTAATTGGGGATACGCAGTATTTT; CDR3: CSVDLIGDTQYF
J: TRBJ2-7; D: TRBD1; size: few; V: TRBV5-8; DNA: TGTGCCAGCAGCCCTCAGACAGGGCCGTACGAGCAGTACTTC; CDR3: CASSPQTGPYEQYF
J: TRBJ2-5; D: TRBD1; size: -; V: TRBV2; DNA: TGTGCCAGCAGCGTAGACGGACAGGACCAAGAGACCCAGTACTTC; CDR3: CASSVDGQDQETQYF
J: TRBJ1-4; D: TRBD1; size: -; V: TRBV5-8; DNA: TGTGCCAGCAGCCTGGGACAGGCACAGAGAAATGAAAAACTGTTTTTT; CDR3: CASSLGQAQRNEKLFF
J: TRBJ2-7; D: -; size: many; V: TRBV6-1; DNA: TGTGCCAGCAGTCCTGGGTCAGGGGGGATCTCCTACGAGCAGTACTTC; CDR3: CASSPGSGGISYEQYF
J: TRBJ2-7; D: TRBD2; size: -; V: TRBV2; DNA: TGTGCCATAGTGGGGACTAGCGGGTCCTACGAGCAGTACTTC; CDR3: CAIVGTSGSYEQYF
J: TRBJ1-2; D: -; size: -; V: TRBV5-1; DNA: TGCGCCAGCAGCGGGCGGCAGGGCGCCAGTAACTATGGCTACACCTTC; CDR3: CASSGRQGASNYGYTF
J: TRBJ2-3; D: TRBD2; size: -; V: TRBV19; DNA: TGTGCCAGTGGCATAGGACTAGGAAGCACAGATACGCAGTATTTT; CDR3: CASGIGLGSTDTQYF
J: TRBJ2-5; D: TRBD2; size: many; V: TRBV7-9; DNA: TGTGCCAGCAGCTATATCTCCGGGACTACCCTTTCCAAGGAGACCCAGTACTTC; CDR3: CASSYISGTTLSKETQYF
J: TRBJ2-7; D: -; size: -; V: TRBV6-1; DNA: TGTGCCAGCAGGAGACAAGCCTCCTACGAGCAGTACTTC; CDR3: CASRRQASYEQYF
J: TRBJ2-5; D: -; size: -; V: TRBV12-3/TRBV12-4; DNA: TGTGCCAGCAGTCCCCGGTCAGGAAGCCTCAGGGGTTTGTCAGAGACCCAGTACTTC; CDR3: CASSPRSGSLRGLSETQYF
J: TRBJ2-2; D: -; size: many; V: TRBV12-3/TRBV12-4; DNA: TGTGCCAGCAGTTTACGGCAGGTCAGCGGGGAGCTGTTTTTT; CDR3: CASSLRQVSGELFF
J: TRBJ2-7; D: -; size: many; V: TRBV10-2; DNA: TGCGCCAGCAGTGAGGGGGCCGGGTACGAGCAGTACTTC; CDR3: CASSEGAGYEQYF
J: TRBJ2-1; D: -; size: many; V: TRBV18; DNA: TGTGCCAGCTCGTACAGGGTGGTTGATTCCTACAATGAGCAGTTCTTC; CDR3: CASSYRVVDSYNEQFF
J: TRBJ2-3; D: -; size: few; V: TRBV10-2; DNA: TGCGCCAGCGGGAGGACTACAGGGGCAGATACGCAGTATTTT; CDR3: CASGRTTGADTQYF
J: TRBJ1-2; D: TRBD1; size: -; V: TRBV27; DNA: TGTGCCAGCAGTCCGCTGACAGGGACAAACTATGGCTACACCTTC; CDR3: CASSPLTGTNYGYTF
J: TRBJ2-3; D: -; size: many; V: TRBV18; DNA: TGTGCCAGCTCACCGGGCAGGGGTAGCACAGATACGCAGTATTTT; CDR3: CASSPGRGSTDTQYF
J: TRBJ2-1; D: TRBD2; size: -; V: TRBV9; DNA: TGTGCCAGCAGCGTAGGAGCGGGAGGCATTCGTGAGCAGTTCTTC; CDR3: CASSVGAGGIREQFF
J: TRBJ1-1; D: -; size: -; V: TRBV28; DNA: TGTGCCAGCACCCCTTGGACAGAATACACTGAAGCTTTCTTT; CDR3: CASTPWTEYTEAFF